Listed below are T cell receptor beta chains from one sample, sequenced in a study of blood T cell repertoires in COVID-19. Clones were sequenced by immunoSEQ multiplex PCR, and TCRdb holds only the in-frame ones, with some missing. The sample contains hundreds of thousands of clones, more than 70% of which appear only once. The material sequenced was peripheral blood. The receptor source for this set is a woman under 40 with COVID-19, enrolled during active disease. Both conserved end residues are part of each CDR3. The D gene is left open where the match is weak. The listing skips clone size in some rows; elsewhere it reads once, few, many or a size class.

clone size,D gene,J gene,V gene,CDR3 protein,CDR3 DNA
NA,TRBD1,TRBJ2-5,TRBV11-2,CASSLMGQQETQYF,TGTGCCAGCAGCTTAATGGGACAGCAAGAGACCCAGTACTTC
once,NA,TRBJ2-6,TRBV4-3,CASSQIRGSGANVLTF,TGCGCCAGCAGCCAGATCAGGGGATCTGGGGCCAACGTCCTGACTTTC
NA,NA,TRBJ1-6,TRBV7-6,CASSLDIGGAGNSPLHF,TGTGCCAGCAGCTTAGATATCGGTGGGGCCGGTAATTCACCCCTCCACTTT
NA,TRBD1,TRBJ2-1,TRBV5-1,CASSLEGQGRSYNEQFF,TGCGCCAGCAGCCTGGAAGGACAGGGAAGGTCCTACAATGAGCAGTTCTTC
NA,TRBD2,TRBJ2-3,TRBV9,CASSGGLALTDTQYF,TGTGCCAGCAGTGGGGGACTAGCACTCACAGATACGCAGTATTTT
NA,NA,TRBJ2-4,TRBV6-2/TRBV6-3,CASSYHRNALAKNIQYF,TGTGCCAGCAGTTATCACAGGAATGCCCTAGCCAAAAACATTCAGTACTTC
NA,TRBD2,TRBJ2-2,TRBV5-4,CASSPELAGVNTGELFF,TGTGCCAGCAGCCCCGAACTAGCGGGCGTGAACACCGGGGAGCTGTTTTTT
NA,NA,TRBJ1-1,TRBV11-3,CASVRLEGTEAFF,TGTGCCAGCGTCCGGTTGGAGGGCACTGAAGCTTTCTTT
NA,TRBD2,TRBJ2-1,TRBV11-1,CASSLTPFRGDEQFF,TGTGCCAGCAGCTTAACCCCGTTTCGGGGGGATGAGCAGTTCTTC
once,TRBD2,TRBJ2-1,TRBV3-1/TRBV3-2,CASSQVSGLAGGGEQFF,TGTGCCAGCAGCCAAGTTTCGGGACTAGCGGGAGGTGGTGAGCAGTTCTTC
NA,NA,TRBJ1-2,TRBV10-3,CAISESGQYGYTF,TGTGCCATCAGTGAGTCGGGGCAGTATGGCTACACCTTC
NA,NA,TRBJ1-5,TRBV28,CASSPSRGQYSNQPQHF,TGTGCCAGCAGTCCGTCTAGAGGACAGTATAGCAATCAGCCCCAGCATTTT
NA,NA,TRBJ2-5,TRBV6-2/TRBV6-3,CASSSPVQQETQYF,TGTGCCAGCAGTTCCCCGGTTCAACAAGAGACCCAGTACTTC
NA,TRBD1,TRBJ1-6,TRBV6-5,CASGRDRASPLHF,TGTGCCAGCGGCCGGGACAGGGCATCACCCCTCCACTTT
NA,TRBD2,TRBJ2-1,TRBV2,CASRRGVKFF,TGTGCCAGTCGGCGGGGGGTAAAGTTCTTC
NA,TRBD1,TRBJ2-1,TRBV7-2,CASSRTTGTGGHEQFF,TGTGCCAGCAGCCGGACCACCGGGACAGGGGGTCATGAGCAGTTCTTC
NA,NA,TRBJ1-1,TRBV6-2/TRBV6-3,CASSGLGLNVGNTEAFF,TGTGCCAGCAGTGGACTCGGACTCAATGTAGGAAACACTGAAGCTTTCTTT
NA,TRBD1,TRBJ1-1,TRBV5-4,CASSTDRGYTEAFF,TGTGCCAGCAGCACGGACAGGGGCTACACTGAAGCTTTCTTT
NA,NA,TRBJ2-4,TRBV6-2/TRBV6-3,CASSYDFLIAKNIQYF,TGTGCCAGCAGTTACGATTTCCTAATAGCCAAAAACATTCAGTACTTC
once,NA,TRBJ1-5,TRBV19,CASTFAGISEQPQHF,TGTGCCAGTACTTTCGCAGGGATCAGTGAGCAGCCCCAGCATTTT
NA,NA,TRBJ1-2,TRBV7-2,CASSLDGGLYGYTF,TGTGCCAGCAGCTTAGACGGAGGGTTATATGGCTACACCTTC
NA,NA,TRBJ2-2,TRBV5-3,CARSAQGDDTGELFF,TGTGCCAGAAGCGCACAGGGAGATGACACCGGGGAGCTGTTTTTT
NA,TRBD1,TRBJ1-5,TRBV15,CATSRDKGGTGGDQPQHF,TGTGCCACCAGCAGAGATAAGGGGGGAACAGGGGGCGATCAGCCCCAGCATTTT
NA,TRBD1,TRBJ1-4,TRBV7-9,CASSFGQGRDEKLFF,TGTGCCAGCAGCTTTGGACAGGGACGGGACGAAAAACTGTTTTTT
NA,TRBD2,TRBJ2-4,TRBV10-3,CAISGEGKAKNIQYF,TGTGCCATCAGTGGGGAGGGGAAGGCCAAAAACATTCAGTACTTC
NA,NA,TRBJ2-7,TRBV5-1,CASSLGPGTSRGYEQYF,TGCGCCAGCAGCTTGGGCCCGGGGACGTCCAGGGGATACGAGCAGTACTTC
NA,NA,TRBJ2-7,TRBV5-1,CASSGRGYEQYF,TGCGCCAGCAGCGGCAGGGGATACGAGCAGTACTTC
NA,TRBD1,TRBJ1-4,TRBV18,CASSPQGVDNEKLFF,TGTGCCAGCTCACCCCAGGGGGTTGACAATGAAAAACTGTTTTTT
NA,NA,TRBJ2-3,TRBV3-1/TRBV3-2,CASSQDPDITDTQYF,TGTGCCAGCAGCCAAGACCCGGACATCACAGATACGCAGTATTTT
NA,TRBD1,TRBJ2-5,TRBV11-2,CASSLQQGLRDETQYF,TGTGCCAGCAGCTTACAACAGGGGCTCCGGGATGAGACCCAGTACTTC
NA,NA,TRBJ2-7,TRBV5-1,CASSHSGLRNEQYF,TGCGCCAGCAGCCACTCAGGGTTGAGGAACGAGCAGTACTTC
NA,TRBD2,TRBJ2-1,TRBV19,CASSIYSAGGNEQFF,TGTGCCAGTAGTATTTATTCGGCCGGGGGGAATGAGCAGTTCTTC
NA,TRBD2,TRBJ2-2,TRBV5-1,CASSLVPLAGGPAGELFF,TGCGCCAGCAGCTTAGTCCCACTAGCGGGGGGGCCGGCCGGGGAGCTGTTTTTT
NA,TRBD1,TRBJ2-7,TRBV12-3/TRBV12-4,CASYGQGRDEQYF,TGTGCCAGCTACGGACAGGGGAGGGACGAGCAGTACTTC
NA,NA,TRBJ2-7,TRBV3-1/TRBV3-2,CASSQVARLRVRSSYEQYF,TGTGCCAGCAGCCAAGTGGCTCGCTTGAGGGTGCGGAGCTCCTACGAGCAGTACTTC
NA,TRBD1,TRBJ2-2,TRBV7-2,CASSPRTGRTGELFF,TGTGCCAGCAGCCCGAGGACAGGGCGCACCGGGGAGCTGTTTTTT
once,NA,TRBJ2-5,TRBV5-1,CASSPTPGVQETQYF,TGCGCCAGCAGCCCGACCCCGGGGGTCCAAGAGACCCAGTACTTC
NA,TRBD1,TRBJ2-1,TRBV4-3,CASSHTRGQEQFF,TGCGCCAGCAGCCACACCAGGGGGCAGGAGCAGTTCTTC
NA,TRBD2,TRBJ2-2,TRBV24-1,CATSDWGGDYTGELFF,TGTGCCACCAGTGATTGGGGAGGGGACTACACCGGGGAGCTGTTTTTT
NA,NA,TRBJ1-1,TRBV6-5,CASFSLNRVNQAFF,TGTGCCAGCTTTTCGTTGAACAGGGTGAATCAGGCTTTCTTT
few,TRBD1,TRBJ1-1,TRBV4-1,CASRQGGTEAFF,TGCGCTTCACGACAGGGGGGCACTGAAGCTTTCTTT
NA,NA,TRBJ1-5,TRBV10-1,CASRKRDDKVGNQPQHF,TGCGCCAGCAGGAAGAGGGATGATAAGGTCGGCAATCAGCCCCAGCATTTT
NA,TRBD1,TRBJ2-3,TRBV3-1/TRBV3-2,CASSRRTGSTDTQYF,TGTGCCAGCAGCCGAAGGACAGGCAGCACAGATACGCAGTATTTT
NA,TRBD2,TRBJ2-3,TRBV9,CASSVAGTSRDTQYF,TGTGCCAGCAGCGTAGCCGGGACTAGTAGGGATACGCAGTATTTT
NA,NA,TRBJ1-1,TRBV10-3,CAISWVGDGMNTEAFF,TGTGCCATCAGTTGGGTGGGAGATGGTATGAACACTGAAGCTTTCTTT
NA,NA,TRBJ1-5,TRBV24-1,CATSVSGTGGPQHF,TGTGCCACCAGTGTATCAGGGACTGGGGGGCCCCAGCATTTT
NA,NA,TRBJ1-2,TRBV10-3,CAISAQALYGYTF,TGTGCCATCAGTGCACAGGCCCTCTATGGCTACACCTTC
once,TRBD1,TRBJ2-5,TRBV23-1,CASNNPGQGKETQYF,TGCGCCAGCAACAATCCGGGACAGGGTAAAGAGACCCAGTACTTC
NA,NA,TRBJ1-4,TRBV28,CASSSPEAGRGEKLFF,TGTGCCAGCAGTTCCCCAGAGGCAGGGAGGGGTGAAAAACTGTTTTTT
NA,TRBD1,TRBJ2-7,TRBV2,CASSEKGMTGGVYEQYF,TGTGCCAGCAGTGAAAAGGGCATGACAGGGGGCGTTTACGAGCAGTACTTC
NA,TRBD1,TRBJ2-2,TRBV29-1,CSVGDRAANTGELFF,TGCAGCGTTGGGGACAGGGCCGCGAACACCGGGGAGCTGTTTTTT
NA,TRBD2,TRBJ2-7,TRBV7-9,CASSPGIAGGPYEQYF,TGTGCCAGCAGCCCGGGGATAGCGGGGGGGCCCTACGAGCAGTACTTC
NA,NA,TRBJ1-4,TRBV7-2,CASSDPTAKNEKLFF,TGTGCCAGCAGTGATCCGACAGCTAAGAATGAAAAACTGTTTTTT
once,TRBD1,TRBJ2-1,TRBV18,CASSIFSGTGNNEQFF,TGTGCCAGCTCAATATTTTCCGGGACAGGCAACAATGAGCAGTTCTTC
NA,NA,TRBJ2-5,TRBV7-2,CASSPRGNPQETQYF,TGTGCCAGCAGCCCCCGCGGGAACCCCCAAGAGACCCAGTACTTC
NA,TRBD1,TRBJ2-5,TRBV11-3,CASSSGQLQETQYF,TGTGCCAGCAGCTCGGGACAGTTACAAGAGACCCAGTACTTC
NA,TRBD2,TRBJ2-1,TRBV6-2/TRBV6-3,CASSPRAVPTALASQQFF,TGTGCCAGCAGTCCCCGCGCTGTTCCGACAGCACTAGCGAGTCAGCAGTTCTTC